Here is one T cell receptor beta chain with its context. Its antigen is unidentified. This sample was included in a study of T cell repertoires in cytomegalovirus infection. Study-wide points: CMV carriers having the relevant HLA were flagged by cumulative public TCR beta family frequency.

One entry per CDR3 protein, called by TCRdb with MiXCR from the reads. The sample shows tens of thousands of distinct CDR3 sequences, roughly 40% of them seen only once. The CDR3 totals 13 residues. Trimming removed 1 base at V and 3 bases at J, with 6 bases between. Germline V lookup: CDR1 MNHEY, CDR2 SVGEGT. This specimen was CD8+ T cells from cultured PBMCs, taken from culture after CMV antigen stimulation. The rearrangement joins TRBV6-2 or TRBV6-3 to TRBJ1-1; a possible D gene is TRBD1 (5 bases). The source of this sequence is a human donor in good health (CMV status not recorded). Some clones in this sample may be carry-over from other donors' samples. CDR3 DNA: TGTGCCAGCAGTTACTTCAGGGACACTGAAGCTTTCTTT. The encoded protein is CASSYFRDTEAFF.